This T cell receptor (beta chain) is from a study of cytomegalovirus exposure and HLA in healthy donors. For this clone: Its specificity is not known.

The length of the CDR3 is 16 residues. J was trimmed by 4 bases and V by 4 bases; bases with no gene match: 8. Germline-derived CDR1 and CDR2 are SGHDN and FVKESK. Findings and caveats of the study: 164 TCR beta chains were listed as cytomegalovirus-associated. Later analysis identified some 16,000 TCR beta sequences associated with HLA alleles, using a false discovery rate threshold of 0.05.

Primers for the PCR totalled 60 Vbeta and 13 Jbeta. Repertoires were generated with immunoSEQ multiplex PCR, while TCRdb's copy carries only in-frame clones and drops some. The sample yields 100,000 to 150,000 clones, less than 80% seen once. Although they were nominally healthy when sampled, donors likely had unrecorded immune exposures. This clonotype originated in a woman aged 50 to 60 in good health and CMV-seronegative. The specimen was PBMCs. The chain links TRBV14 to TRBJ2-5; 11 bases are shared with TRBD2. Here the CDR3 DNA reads TGTGCCAGCAGCCGGGGACTAGCGGATGAAAGAGAGACCCAGTACTTC. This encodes CASSRGLADERETQYF.